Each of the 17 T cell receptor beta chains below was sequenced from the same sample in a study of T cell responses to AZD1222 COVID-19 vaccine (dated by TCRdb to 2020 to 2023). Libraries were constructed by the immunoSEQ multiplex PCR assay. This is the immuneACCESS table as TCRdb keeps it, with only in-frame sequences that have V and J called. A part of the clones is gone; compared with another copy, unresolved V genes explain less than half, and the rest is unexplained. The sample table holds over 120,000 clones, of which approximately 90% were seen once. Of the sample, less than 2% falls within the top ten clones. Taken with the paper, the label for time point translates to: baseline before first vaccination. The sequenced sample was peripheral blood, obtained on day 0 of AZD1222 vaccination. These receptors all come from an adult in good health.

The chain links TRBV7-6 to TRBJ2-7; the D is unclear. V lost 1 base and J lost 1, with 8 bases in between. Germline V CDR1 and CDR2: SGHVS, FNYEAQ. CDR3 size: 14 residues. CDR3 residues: CASSLVQTSYEQYF. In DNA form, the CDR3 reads TGTGCCAGCAGCTTAGTTCAGACTTCCTACGAGCAGTACTTC.

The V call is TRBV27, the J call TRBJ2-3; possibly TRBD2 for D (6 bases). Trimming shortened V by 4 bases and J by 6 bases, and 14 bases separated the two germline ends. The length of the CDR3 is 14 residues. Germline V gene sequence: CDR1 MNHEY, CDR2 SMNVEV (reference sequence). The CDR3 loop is CASSYELALDTQYF. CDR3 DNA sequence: TGTGCCAGCAGTTATGAACTAGCCCTCGATACGCAGTATTTT.

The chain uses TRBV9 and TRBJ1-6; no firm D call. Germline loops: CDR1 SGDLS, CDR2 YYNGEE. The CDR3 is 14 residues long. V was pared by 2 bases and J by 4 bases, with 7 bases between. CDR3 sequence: CASSVQSYNSPLHF. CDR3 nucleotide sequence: TGTGCCAGCAGCGTGCAGAGTTATAATTCACCCCTCCACTTT.

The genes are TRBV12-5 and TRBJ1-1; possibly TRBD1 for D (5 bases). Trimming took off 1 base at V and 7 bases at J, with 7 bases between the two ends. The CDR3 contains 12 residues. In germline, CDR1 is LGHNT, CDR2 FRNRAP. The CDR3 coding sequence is TGTGCTAGTGGTTTGGGGACACGTGAAGCTTTCTTT. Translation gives CASGLGTREAFF. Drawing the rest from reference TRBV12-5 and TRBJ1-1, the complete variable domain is DARVTQTPRHKVTEMGQEVTMRCQPILGHNTVFWYRQTMMQGLELLAYFRNRAPLDDSGMPKDRFSAEMPDATLATLKIQPSEPRDSAVYFCASGLGTREAFFGQGTRLTVV.

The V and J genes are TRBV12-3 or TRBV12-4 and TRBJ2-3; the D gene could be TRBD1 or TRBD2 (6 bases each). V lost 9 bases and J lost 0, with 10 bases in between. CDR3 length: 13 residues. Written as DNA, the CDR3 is TGTGCCAGTCAAGGGGGGAGCACAGATACGCAGTATTTT. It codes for CASQGGSTDTQYF.

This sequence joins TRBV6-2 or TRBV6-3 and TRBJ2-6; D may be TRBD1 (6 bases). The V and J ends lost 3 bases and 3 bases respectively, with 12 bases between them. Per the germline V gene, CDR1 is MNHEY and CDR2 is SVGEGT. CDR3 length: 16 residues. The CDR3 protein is CASSYTTGRGANVLTF. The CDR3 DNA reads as TGTGCCAGCAGTTATACTACAGGGCGTGGGGCCAACGTCCTGACTTTC.

For the CDR3, the DNA is TGTGCCAGCAGTGAATTAAGCGGGGGGCCACGTCCTACGCAGTATTTT. Its protein product is CASSELSGGPRPTQYF. V gene TRBV6-4 combines with J gene TRBJ2-3, with 9 bases fitting TRBD2. The CDR3 runs to 16 residues. V was pared by 3 bases and J by 8 bases, with 12 bases of the junction left unmatched. Germline V gene sequence: CDR1 MRHNA, CDR2 SNTAGT.

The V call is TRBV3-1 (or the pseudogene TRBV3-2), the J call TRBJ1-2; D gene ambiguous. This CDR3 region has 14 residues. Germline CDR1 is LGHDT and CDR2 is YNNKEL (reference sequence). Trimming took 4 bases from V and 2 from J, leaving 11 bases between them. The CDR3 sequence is CASSLPGVNYGYTF. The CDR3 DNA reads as TGTGCCAGCAGCCTCCCGGGAGTCAACTATGGCTACACCTTC.

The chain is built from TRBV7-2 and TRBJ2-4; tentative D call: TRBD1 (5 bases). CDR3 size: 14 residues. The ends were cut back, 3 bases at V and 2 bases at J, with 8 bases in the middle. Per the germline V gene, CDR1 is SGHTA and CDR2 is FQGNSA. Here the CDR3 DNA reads TGTGCCAGCAGCTTCCAGGGAACCAAAAACATTCAGTACTTC. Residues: CASSFQGTKNIQYF.

The DNA for the CDR3 is TGCGCCAGCAGTCAATCGGAAGTACGCCCCAAGAACCCGCATCAACATCACGCCTATGGCTACACCTTC. Residues: CASSQSEVRPKNPHQHHAYGYTF. The chain combines TRBV23-1 with TRBJ1-2; D is ambiguous. TRBV23-1 is an ORF, and what it does is uncertain. V was cut by 0 bases and J by 4 bases, with 36 bases left in between. The CDR3 consists of 23 residues.

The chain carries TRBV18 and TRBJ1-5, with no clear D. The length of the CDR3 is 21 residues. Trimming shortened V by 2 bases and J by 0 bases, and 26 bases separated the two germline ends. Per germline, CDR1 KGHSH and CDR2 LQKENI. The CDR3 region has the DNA TGTGCCAGCTCACCAAGTCCCAGGTGGCGAAAAAATGACTATAGCAATCAGCCCCAGCATTTT. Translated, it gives CASSPSPRWRKNDYSNQPQHF.

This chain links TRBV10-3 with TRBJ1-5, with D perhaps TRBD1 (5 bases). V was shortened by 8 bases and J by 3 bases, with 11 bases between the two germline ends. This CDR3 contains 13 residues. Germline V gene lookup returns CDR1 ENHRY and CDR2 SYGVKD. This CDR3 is CAIGAGANQPQHF. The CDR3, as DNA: TGTGCCATCGGGGCTGGAGCCAATCAGCCCCAGCATTTT.

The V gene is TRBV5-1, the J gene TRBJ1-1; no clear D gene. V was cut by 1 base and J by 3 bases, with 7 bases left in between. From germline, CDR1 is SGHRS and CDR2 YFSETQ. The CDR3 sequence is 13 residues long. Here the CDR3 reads CASSLQRDTEAFF. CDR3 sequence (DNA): TGCGCCAGCAGCTTGCAGAGGGACACTGAAGCTTTCTTT.

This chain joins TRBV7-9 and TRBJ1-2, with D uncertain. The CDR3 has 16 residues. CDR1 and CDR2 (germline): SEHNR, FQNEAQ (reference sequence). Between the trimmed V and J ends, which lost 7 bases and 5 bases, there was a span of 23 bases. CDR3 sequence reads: CASIHSVGSQAYGYTF. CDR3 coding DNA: TGTGCCAGCATCCATTCGGTCGGGAGCCAAGCTTATGGCTACACCTTC.

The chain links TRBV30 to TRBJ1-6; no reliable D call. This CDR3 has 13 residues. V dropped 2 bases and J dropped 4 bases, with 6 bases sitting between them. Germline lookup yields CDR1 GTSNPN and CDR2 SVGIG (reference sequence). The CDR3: CAWSRRYNSPLHF. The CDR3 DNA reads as TGTGCCTGGAGTCGCAGATATAATTCACCCCTCCACTTT.

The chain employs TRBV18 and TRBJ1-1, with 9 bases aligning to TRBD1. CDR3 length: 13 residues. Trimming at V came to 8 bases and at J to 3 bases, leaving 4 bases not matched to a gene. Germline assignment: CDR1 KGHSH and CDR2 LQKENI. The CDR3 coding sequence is TGTGCCAGCGACAGGGGGACGGACACTGAAGCTTTCTTT. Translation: CASDRGTDTEAFF.

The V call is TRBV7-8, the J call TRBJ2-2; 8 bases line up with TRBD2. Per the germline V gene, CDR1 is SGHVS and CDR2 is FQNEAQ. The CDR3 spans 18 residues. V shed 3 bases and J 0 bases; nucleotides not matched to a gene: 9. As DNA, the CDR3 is TGTGCCAGCAGCTTGGGATTTAGCGGGGCCGCGAACACCGGGGAGCTGTTTTTT. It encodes CASSLGFSGAANTGELFF.